Sequencing of this TCR beta chain was carried out in a study of T cells in Graves' hyperthyroidism and ophthalmopathy. This clonotype was recorded many times. Germline V lookup: CDR1 SGHTA, CDR2 FQGTGA. V was pared by 1 base and J by 2 bases, with 5 bases of the junction left unmatched. This CDR3 is 15 amino acids long. Amplified TCR beta CDR3 regions came from RNA transcripts. RT-PCR in the first round (using the HTBI primer set) targeted the TCR CDR3. TCRdb re-called the multiplex PCR reads through MiXCR, storing one row per CDR3 protein. The sample carries some 510,000 distinct CDR3 sequences, less than 25% recorded once.

This TCR was recovered from a man younger than 30 with Graves' hyperthyroidism. Sequenced sample: blood. The chain combines TRBV7-3 with TRBJ2-7, with 7 nucleotides matching TRBD1. This chain's CDR3 is CASSLNRTGTYEQYF. CDR3 coding DNA: TGTGCCAGCAGCTTAAACCGGACAGGAACCTACGAGCAGTACTTC.